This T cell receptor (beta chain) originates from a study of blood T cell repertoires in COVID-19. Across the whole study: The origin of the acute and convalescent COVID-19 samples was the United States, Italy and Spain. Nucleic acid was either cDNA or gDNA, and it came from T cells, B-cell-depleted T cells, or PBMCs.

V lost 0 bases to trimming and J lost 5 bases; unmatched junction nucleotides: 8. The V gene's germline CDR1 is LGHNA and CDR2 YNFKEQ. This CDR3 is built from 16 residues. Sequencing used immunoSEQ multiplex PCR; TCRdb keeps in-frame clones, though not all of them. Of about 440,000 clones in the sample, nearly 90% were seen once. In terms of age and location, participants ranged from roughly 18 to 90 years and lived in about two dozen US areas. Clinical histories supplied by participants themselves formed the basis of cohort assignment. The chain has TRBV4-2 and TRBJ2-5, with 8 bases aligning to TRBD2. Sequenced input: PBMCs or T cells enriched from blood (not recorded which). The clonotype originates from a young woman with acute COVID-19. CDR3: CASSQEEWTGGETQYF. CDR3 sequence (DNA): TGTGCCAGCAGCCAAGAAGAGTGGACGGGAGGGGAGACCCAGTACTTC.